Following are 24 T cell receptor beta chains from one sample sequenced in a study of T cell responses to AZD1222 COVID-19 vaccine (dated by TCRdb to the early 2020s). The method behind the library was the immunoSEQ multiplex PCR assay. TCRdb stores this immuneACCESS table with in-frame sequences only. Part of the clones is absent; in the studies checked, under half of the shortfall reflects unresolved V genes, and no reason is known for the rest. Recorded for this sample are 140,000 to 150,000 clones; approximately 86% of them occurred a single time. Approximately 4.7% of the sample is taken by the ten largest. In the paper's terms, the time point label means: about 28 days (+/-7) after the second vaccine dose. The sequencing used peripheral blood, collected 28 days after the second AZD1222 dose. The receptors come from an adult who received the AZD1222 COVID-19 vaccine.

This clone was recorded a few times. This chain connects TRBV27 to TRBJ2-7; D is perhaps TRBD1 or TRBD2 (5 bases each). CDR1 is MNHEY and CDR2 is SMNVEV in the germline V gene (reference sequence). The CDR3 consists of 16 residues. Trimming left V 5 bases short and J 3 bases short, with 20 bases between. The DNA for the CDR3 is TGTGCCAGCAGTAACCCGGGGCCATCGGCAGGCTACGAGCAGTACTTC. This sequence encodes CASSNPGPSAGYEQYF.

The chain joins TRBV5-1 to TRBJ1-1, with 7 bases lining up with TRBD1. Germline CDR1 reads SGHRS; CDR2 reads YFSETQ. Germline trimming cut 0 bases from V and 2 bases from J; bases unmatched to any gene: 4. This CDR3 spans 15 amino acids. The CDR3 nucleotides are TGCGCCAGCAGCTTGGCCAGACAGGGCAACACTGAAGCTTTCTTT. Translated, it gives CASSLARQGNTEAFF.

The chain employs TRBV24-1 and TRBJ2-5, with D perhaps TRBD1 (6 bases). This CDR3 comprises 14 residues. Trimming pared 4 bases from V and 5 bases from J, leaving 13 bases between. CDR1 KGHDR and CDR2 SFDVKD come from the germline V gene. In DNA, the CDR3 is TGTGCCACCAGTGACCCCAGGGGTAGCGAGACCCAGTACTTC. It codes for CATSDPRGSETQYF.

The V call is TRBV18, the J call TRBJ2-5; D is ambiguous. Germline lookup yields CDR1 KGHSH and CDR2 LQKENI. This CDR3 is 14 amino acids long. Deletions cut 3 bases from V and 2 bases from J, with 10 bases between. The CDR3 nucleotides read TGTGCCAGCTCACCCCCCGGGCAGCAAGAGACCCAGTACTTC. Its translation is CASSPPGQQETQYF.

The chain carries TRBV9 and TRBJ2-3; 8 nucleotides line up with TRBD2. The J segment lost 6 bases and the V segment lost 9 bases, leaving 12 bases of the junction unmatched. Germline V CDR1 and CDR2: SGDLS, YYNGEE. The CDR3 sequence is 14 residues long. The CDR3 DNA follows: TGTGCCACCTCTGGCGGGGGGTTTTTCGATACGCAGTATTTT. This encodes CATSGGGFFDTQYF.

The chain uses TRBV6-5 and TRBJ2-5, with a weak D call TRBD1 (6 bases). This CDR3 contains 14 residues. Germline values: CDR1 MNHEY, CDR2 SVGAGI. V was clipped by 5 bases and J by 5 bases, with 15 bases between them. The CDR3 region is CASSPGHGWETQYF. CDR3 in DNA: TGTGCCAGCAGTCCGGGACATGGCTGGGAGACCCAGTACTTC.

The genes are TRBV6-6 and TRBJ1-5; 12 bases map to TRBD1. Germline values: CDR1 MNHNY, CDR2 SVGAGI (reference sequence). The V gene end was trimmed by 5 bases and the J gene end by 7 bases; junction bases not matched to a gene: 15. The CDR3 runs 18 residues. CDR3 DNA sequence: TGTGCCAGCAGTCGCCTAAGCTTGGGACAGGGGGCTCGGCAGCCCCAGCATTTT. It translates to CASSRLSLGQGARQPQHF.

J is TRBJ1-5 and V is TRBV30; D is undetermined. Germline loops: CDR1 GTSNPN, CDR2 SVGIG (reference sequence). V gave up 0 bases and J gave up 5 bases, with 8 bases separating them. The CDR3 has 13 amino acids. CDR3 coding DNA: TGTGCCTGGAGTGTAGAGGGAGATCAGCCCCAGCATTTT. Residues: CAWSVEGDQPQHF.

The chain employs TRBV28 and TRBJ2-7; maybe TRBD1 (5 bases). V lost 5 bases to trimming and J lost 5 bases, with 19 bases between them. The germline gives CDR1 MDHEN, CDR2 SYDVKM. The CDR3 totals 15 residues. In DNA form, the CDR3 reads TGTGCCAGCAGTCCCTACGGCAGGGCCTTGGACGAGCAGTACTTC. This translates into CASSPYGRALDEQYF.

This chain uses TRBV29-1 with TRBJ2-1; tentatively, D is TRBD2 (6 bases). This CDR3 is 13 amino acids long. V gave up 5 bases and J gave up 5 bases, with 13 bases separating them. Looked up from germline, CDR1 is SQVTM and CDR2 is ANQGSEA. In nucleotides, the CDR3 is TGCAGCGTTAGGCAGGGCGGGGACAATGAGCAGTTCTTC. Translation: CSVRQGGDNEQFF.

The chain has TRBV5-8 and TRBJ2-1, with D hard to call. Looked up from germline, CDR1 is SGHTS and CDR2 is YDEGEE. Trimming took 0 bases from V and 0 from J, leaving 7 bases between them. The CDR3 is 15 amino acids. The CDR3 DNA is TGTGCCAGCAGCTTGGAGGGTAGCTCCTACAATGAGCAGTTCTTC. Translated: CASSLEGSSYNEQFF.

Note on this clone: The same CDR3 arises from other DNA sequences in this sample as well. The chain carries TRBV19 and TRBJ2-3; no definite D call. CDR3 length: 11 residues. V shed 1 base and J shed 4 bases, with 0 bases lying between them. CDR1 is LNHDA and CDR2 is SQIVND in the germline V gene (reference sequence). In nucleotides, the CDR3 is TGTGCCAGTAGTATAGCAGATACGCAGTATTTT. Protein product: CASSIADTQYF.

The chain links TRBV9 to TRBJ2-1, with D hard to call. V was shortened by 2 bases and J by 7 bases, with 13 bases between the two germline ends. The CDR3 has 14 residues. Germline loops: CDR1 SGDLS, CDR2 YYNGEE. Written as DNA, the CDR3 is TGTGCCAGCAGCGTGGGCGGTCTAGGGAATGAGCAGTTCTTC. Translation gives CASSVGGLGNEQFF.

The V gene is TRBV6-6, the J gene TRBJ1-2; unclear D gene. The CDR3 is made up of 13 amino acids. Trimming took 5 bases from V and 4 from J, leaving 11 bases between them. Germline CDR1 is MNHNY and CDR2 is SVGAGI (reference sequence). The CDR3 DNA follows: TGTGCCAGCAGTGGGGTGGGAAGCTATGGCTACACCTTC. It translates to CASSGVGSYGYTF.

V and J are TRBV7-9 and TRBJ2-1; D is ambiguous. The CDR3 spans 14 residues. Looked up from germline, CDR1 is SEHNR and CDR2 is FQNEAQ (reference sequence). The V gene lost 4 bases and the J gene lost 0 bases, with 7 bases spanning the gap. CDR3 residues: CASSSRSSYNEQFF. The DNA for the CDR3 is TGTGCCAGCAGCTCGAGAAGCTCCTACAATGAGCAGTTCTTC.

The J gene is TRBJ1-5, the V gene TRBV29-1; D ambiguous. Germline V lookup: CDR1 SQVTM, CDR2 ANQGSEA. The CDR3 is 14 amino acids. V lost 5 bases and J lost 2, with 13 bases in between. CDR3 amino acids: CSVSTDFGNQPQHF. CDR3 sequence (DNA): TGCAGCGTTTCTACGGATTTTGGCAATCAGCCCCAGCATTTT.

The rearrangement links TRBV6-1 to TRBJ2-3; no definite D call. This CDR3 spans 15 amino acids. Germline V gene sequence: CDR1 MNHNS, CDR2 SASEGT. Trimming shortened V by 0 bases and J by 2 bases, and 9 bases separated the two germline ends. The CDR3 coding sequence is TGTGCCAGCAGTGAAGCCCCAGGCCCCACAGATACGCAGTATTTT. Protein product: CASSEAPGPTDTQYF.

The chain joins TRBV6-5 to TRBJ1-5, with no clear D. The CDR3 extends over 15 amino acids. Germline V gene lookup returns CDR1 MNHEY and CDR2 SVGAGI. Trimming shortened V by 6 bases and J by 0 bases, and 12 bases separated the two germline ends. The CDR3 coding sequence is TGTGCCAGCAGAGGAAGTTCCTATAGCAATCAGCCCCAGCATTTT. Translated: CASRGSSYSNQPQHF.

The J gene is TRBJ1-3, the V gene TRBV12-3 or TRBV12-4; D is ambiguous. This CDR3 has 13 amino acids. Deletions cut 2 bases from V and 7 bases from J, with 9 bases between. The chain's CDR3 is CASSLTTINTIYF. The DNA of the CDR3 is TGTGCCAGCAGTTTAACGACAATCAACACCATATATTTT.

This clone has more than one count but fewer than ten. The chain carries TRBV2 and TRBJ2-5; D ambiguous. In germline, CDR1 is SNHLY, CDR2 FYNNEI. The CDR3 extends over 13 amino acids. V lost 4 bases and J lost 5, with 11 bases in between. In DNA form, the CDR3 reads TGTGCCAGCAGTGGGAGCGTTGGGGAGACCCAGTACTTC. Its translation: CASSGSVGETQYF.

The CDR3 here is CASSGSGTSGSASTDTQYF. DNA of the CDR3: TGTGCCAGCAGCGGATCCGGGACTAGCGGGAGTGCTAGCACAGATACGCAGTATTTT. The chain joins TRBV5-6 to TRBJ2-3, with TRBD2 identical over 14 bases. CDR3 size: 19 residues. V dropped 4 bases and J dropped 0; count of bases not matched to a gene: 10. Germline loops: CDR1 SGHDT, CDR2 YYEEEE. The complete variable domain, with remaining parts taken from reference TRBV5-6 and TRBJ2-3, reads DAGVTQSPTHLIKTRGQQVTLRCSPKSGHDTVSWYQQALGQGPQFIFQYYEEEERQRGNFPDRFSGHQFPNYSSELNVNALLLGDSALYLCASSGSGTSGSASTDTQYFGPGTRLTVL.

This chain connects TRBV28 to TRBJ1-6; D ambiguous. Trimming removed 6 bases at V and 12 bases at J, with 9 bases between. Germline assignment: CDR1 MDHEN and CDR2 SYDVKM. The CDR3 length is 11 residues. This CDR3 is CASRNWGPLHF. The CDR3 region has the DNA TGTGCCAGCAGAAACTGGGGACCCCTCCACTTT.

The chain carries TRBV7-8 and TRBJ1-2, with D unclear. The CDR3 has 14 amino acids. Trimming shortened V by 5 bases and J by 4 bases, and 14 bases separated the two germline ends. Per germline, CDR1 SGHVS and CDR2 FQNEAQ. The CDR3 sequence is CASSPVSVGYGYTF. The CDR3 DNA reads as TGTGCCAGCAGCCCCGTCTCCGTGGGCTATGGCTACACCTTC.

The genes are TRBV7-2 and TRBJ2-1; a possible D gene is TRBD2 (6 bases). Trimming took off 6 bases at V and 9 bases at J, with 15 bases between the two ends. Germline CDR1 reads SGHTA; CDR2 reads FQGNSA. The CDR3 totals 13 residues. The CDR3 sequence: CASSGRGAGEQFF. The CDR3 DNA reads TGTGCCAGCAGTGGCCGCGGGGCCGGTGAGCAGTTCTTC.